The clone carrying this T cell receptor (beta chain) has more than one count but fewer than ten. Antigen unknown. Through Arm-PCR of CDR3 regions and iRepertoire HTBI primers, TCR beta libraries were built. TCRdb used MiXCR to reprocess the multiplex PCR reads, holding one entry per CDR3 protein. The sample lists roughly 300,000 distinct CDR3 sequences, around 21% occurring once. Losses at the gene ends were 7 bases for V and 0 bases for J; bases not matched to a gene: 5. The CDR3 totals 15 residues. In germline, CDR1 is SNHLY, CDR2 FYNNEI. This sample was included in a study of regulatory T cells in long-lasting Graves disease. Study-wide results and limits: For persistent Graves' patients, TCR diversity was lower than for newly diagnosed ones.

As for time point: persistent/refractory GD, antithyroid drugs over 5 years with positive TRAb. RNA from PBMCs was the source of the TCR library. The material was peripheral blood mononuclear cells (PBMCs), obtained when the disease was refractory, from a patient treated with antithyroid drugs. V is TRBV2 and J is TRBJ2-3; TRBD2 matches at 9 bases. This clonotype was obtained from a female donor with Graves disease. The CDR3 sequence: CASILTSGSTDTQYF. CDR3 bases: TGTGCCAGCATTTTAACTAGCGGGAGCACAGATACGCAGTATTTT.